There are a few counts of the clone carrying this T cell receptor beta chain. What it recognizes is unknown. The data were taken from a study of cytomegalovirus exposure and HLA in healthy donors. The PCR used 60 Vbeta and 13 Jbeta primers. The table came from immunoSEQ multiplex PCR; TCRdb's copy has only in-frame clones and leaves some out. The repertoire holds hundreds of thousands of clones, with roughly 80% as singletons. The germline gives CDR1 MDHEN, CDR2 SYDVKM. The CDR3 contains 15 residues. Study observations and caveats: In a later analysis, TCR association rates varied by HLA locus: DRB1 most, HLA-C fewest. A previous analysis found most TCR beta V segments productive roughly 90% or roughly 30% of the time. The only immune exposure information that was available was CMV serostatus.

The TCR sequence derives from a man younger than 45 in good health and CMV-seronegative. The sample consisted of PBMCs. The chain carries TRBV28 and TRBJ2-5; 7 bases fit TRBD1. The J call is in doubt because the DNA end fits TRBJ2-7 better. CDR3: CASSTVRQGGYEQYF. CDR3 nucleotides: TGTGCCAGCAGTACGGTTCGACAGGGTGGGTACGAGCAGTACTTC.